The TCR beta chain under discussion was sequenced for a study of T cells in Graves' hyperthyroidism and ophthalmopathy. Regarding the study as a whole: The model forecast ophthalmopathy, anticipating it by a median around 6.4 months before onset. In blood, most of the thyroid clonotypes expanded above 0.001 were also present.

This clonotype was seen a few times. Antigen: not known. Trimming stripped 5 bases from V and 3 bases from J, with 14 bases between. This CDR3 spans 15 amino acids. Germline assignment: CDR1 SNHLY and CDR2 FYNNEI. Template material for amplifying TCR beta CDR3 regions consisted of RNA transcripts. The HTBI primer set served for first-round RT-PCR of the TCR CDR3. One entry per CDR3 protein, called by TCRdb with MiXCR from the multiplex PCR reads. The sample records under 600,000 distinct CDR3 sequences, approximately 15% being singletons. The rearrangement joins TRBV2 to TRBJ2-1, with D unclear. This receptor was identified in a woman in her thirties or forties with Graves' ophthalmopathy. Sequences were obtained from blood. The CDR3 loop reads CASSPPPVVYNEQFF. CDR3 nucleotide sequence: TGTGCCAGCAGTCCGCCCCCCGTGGTCTACAATGAGCAGTTCTTC.